The clone carrying this T cell receptor beta chain was seen repeatedly, ten times or more. Its antigen is unidentified. Patients were all untreated before their thyroid surgery. These data belong to a study of metastatic and nonmetastatic thyroid tumors. Findings of the study overall: It was reportedly found that TCR beta diversity was significantly higher in malignant thyroid tumors than in benign nodules, a difference seen in both blood and tumor samples.

The CDR3 has 14 amino acids. Germline CDR1 reads KGHSH; CDR2 reads LQKENI. Trimming pared 3 bases from V and 3 bases from J, leaving 11 bases between. TCRdb reassembled clones from the PCR reads with MiXCR. The table lists about 7,600 clones, 25% to 30% of them singletons. The sequencing input was adjacent normal tissue. The chain has TRBV18 and TRBJ2-5; TRBD2 is a possible D gene (6 bases). The TCR comes from a female donor with papillary thyroid cancer or a benign thyroid nodule (not recorded which). Some clones in this sample may be carry-over from other donors' samples. CDR3 nucleotides: TGTGCCAGCTCACCGGACACGGGGGAAGAGACCCAGTACTTC. Residues: CASSPDTGEETQYF.